This TCR beta chain originates from a study of PD-L1 blockade in urothelial cancer. Every PCR received spiked-in synthetic TCR analog templates. TCRdb keeps only in-frame clones here, not all; method: immunoSEQ multiplex PCR. This sample yields 38,000 or so clones, of which more than 70% are seen a single time; roughly 16% belongs to the top ten. CDR3 length: 13 amino acids. J was trimmed by 3 bases and V by 6 bases; bases with no gene match: 0. Germline V CDR1 and CDR2: SGHTA, FQGNSA. The material was PBMCs, obtained around atezolizumab (anti-PD-L1) treatment. This receptor was obtained from a man aged 55 to 69 with urothelial cancer. The chain is built from TRBV7-2 and TRBJ2-5, with 11 bases matching TRBD2. CDR3 DNA sequence: TGTGCCAGCAGACTAGCGGGGGAAGAGACCCAGTACTTC. Amino acids: CASRLAGEETQYF.